This TCR beta chain was documented in a study of blood T cells in healthy people across ages (dated by TCRdb to 2014 to 2015). Study-wide context: In model experiments, roughly one uniquely barcoded TCR beta cDNA molecule per two T cells was captured by template switching. Age-related changes in TCR beta repertoire diversity were measured in the study by deep sequencing normalized with unique cDNA molecular identifiers. Donors were grouped into four age groups: young (average roughly 17 years), middle-aged (roughly 40), aged (around 56) and long-lived (around 80). To avoid experimental bias, donors of different ages were distributed randomly across sequencing lanes. Using the same blood draw, the study looked at two additional independent replicas of 1 million unique cDNA reads for two donors, one aged 18 to 29 and the other aged 80 or older.

What the authors observed across the whole study: Estimates of total diversity based on one million sequenced T cells were regarded as lower bounds and as underestimates. Donor CMV infection status was unknown, potentially confounding age-related changes in expanded clonotypes. Bulk unsorted PBMC profiling prevented conclusive comparison of naive and antigen-experienced compartments. As age increased, observed TCR beta diversity per million T cells dropped in a roughly linear way, and a significant reduction was already evident by age about 40. Observed TCR beta diversity correlated strongly with the percentage of naive T cells measured by flow cytometry. Compared with the aged group, more naive CD4+ T cells, fewer expanded clones and increased TCR diversity were shown by the long-lived group, suggesting age selection.

There are many counts of this clonotype. Its antigen specificity is not known. The record has no base qualities; no much larger clone is one base away. V and J lose 3 bases and 3 bases, and a span of 20 bases separates them. Measured from the cysteine to the phenylalanine, the CDR3 is 16 residues long. The read is trimmed to its CDR3 DNA, 48 bases read in frame from base 1. CDR1 and CDR2 are read off the germline V gene (reference sequence) as DFQATT and SNEGSKA. The library was prepared using 5' RACE. TCRdb shows the sequencer as Illumina HiSeq 2500. A second PCR of about 6 to 12 cycles was run with a J-beta primer mix and a sample-barcoded 5' primer. Each TCR beta cDNA molecule received a unique molecular identifier from a template-switch 5' adaptor carrying 12 random nucleotides. Each sample yielded at least 3 million CDR3-containing paired-end reads. First-strand cDNA was synthesized from all RNA with the Mint cDNA synthesis kit, primed by a TRBC-specific oligonucleotide. After uracil-DNA glycosylase treatment, a first 18-cycle PCR used universal primers M1SS and BC2_uni_R on all cDNA. Processing in the source paper ran as follows. Normalization of each sample was performed by random selection of 1 million high-quality reads, each carrying a distinct molecular identifier. Instead of being binned into consensus sequences, reads with shared molecular identifiers were discarded. MiTCR, run with a Q25 quality threshold and the strictest error-elimination algorithm, handled CDR3 identification, clonotype clustering and error correction. A nonparametric unseen species model with Euler transformation was used to estimate a lower bound on total TCR beta diversity. In-frame beta chains were kept once TCRdb had trimmed the public reads at Q25 with fastp and called clones with MiXCR. Rows are combined by CDR3 protein, so each entry shows the most common genes and DNA. None of the V and J calls come from the authors' own analysis; TCRdb made them. Counted in this sample were hundreds of thousands of distinct CDR3 sequences; around 30% of them appeared once. In total, the top ten clones hold around 16% of the sample.

Donors were a few dozen systemically healthy Caucasian individuals from Russia aged roughly 6 to 95 years. Each donor gave about 10 milliliters of peripheral blood, drawn into EDTA-treated Vacutainer tubes. PBMCs were isolated by Ficoll-Paque density-gradient centrifugation, with at least 7 million obtained per sample. Trizol reagent was used to extract total RNA from the PBMCs, yielding at least 6 micrograms per sample. The percentages of naive CD45RAhigh/CD27high T cells were determined by flow cytometry on a PBMC aliquot from every donor. Sequencing was carried out using blood. The rearranged segments are TRBV20-1 and TRBJ1-2; the D gene is perhaps TRBD1, from 6 matching bases. This clonotype was sampled from a woman at least 80 years old in good health. The base sequence is TGCAGTGCTAGCGTTGACAGGACAGAATATGACTATGGCTACACCTTC. The encoded protein is CSASVDRTEYDYGYTF.